The 10 T cell receptor beta chains reported below all come from one sample, sequenced in a study of type 1 regulatory T cells. TCRdb re-called the reads with MiXCR, one entry per CDR3 protein. The sample records more than 50,000 distinct CDR3 sequences, roughly two thirds being singletons. The antigens for these receptors are not known. Sequencing used cultured non-Tr1 T cells, either the whole culture or a sorted T cell fraction (not recorded which). The receptors were sampled from a human donor in good health.

This clonotype has only a few counts. The chain uses TRBV12-3 or TRBV12-4 and TRBJ2-2; maybe TRBD2 (6 bases). V was pared by 6 bases and J by 4 bases, with 9 bases between. This CDR3 spans 13 amino acids. The CDR3 region is CASRPGGTGELFF. The DNA for the CDR3 is TGTGCCAGCAGACCCGGGGGCACCGGGGAGCTGTTTTTT.

This clonotype is categorized as medium-sized. The chain has TRBV13 and TRBJ2-3; TRBD2 might be the D (6 bases). The germline V and J ends were trimmed by 6 bases and 13 bases, with 14 bases remaining between them. The CDR3 runs 11 residues. Germline V gene sequence: CDR1 PRHDT, CDR2 FYEKMQ (reference sequence). The CDR3 bases are TGTGCCAGCAGTGGGCTAGCGACCAAGTATTTT. Amino acids: CASSGLATKYF.

This clonotype has just one count. The rearrangement joins TRBV3-1 to TRBJ1-2, with TRBD1 matching 7 bases. The ends lost 4 bases at V and 2 bases at J; junction bases unmatched: 4. The CDR3 has 14 amino acids. CDR1 and CDR2 (germline): LGHDT, YNNKEL (reference sequence). The CDR3: CASSRRGGNYGYTF. The CDR3, as DNA: TGTGCCAGCAGCCGACGAGGGGGCAACTATGGCTACACCTTC.

This rearrangement joins TRBV6-5 to TRBJ2-6, with TRBD1 identical over 8 bases. V trimming: 6 bases; J trimming: 0 bases; junction bases outside the gene matches: 7. The CDR3 extends over 17 amino acids. Germline-derived CDR1 and CDR2 are MNHEY and SVGAGI. CDR3 sequence: CASSSGQGVSGANVLTF. In DNA form, the CDR3 reads TGTGCCAGCAGCTCCGGACAGGGCGTCTCTGGGGCCAACGTCCTGACTTTC.

DNA of the CDR3: TGCAGCGTCCCGGGACAGGGAAACAATGAGCAGTTCTTC. Amino acids: CSVPGQGNNEQFF. The chain links TRBV29-1 to TRBJ2-1; 9 bases match TRBD1. CDR3 length: 13 residues. Per germline, CDR1 SQVTM and CDR2 ANQGSEA. J was trimmed by 5 bases and V by 6 bases; bases with no gene match: 5.

The CDR3 loop is CASSSRKPGDRYNEQFF. The CDR3 DNA reads as TGTGCCAGCAGCTCCCGAAAACCGGGAGATCGGTACAATGAGCAGTTCTTC. The genes are TRBV7-9 and TRBJ2-1; perhaps TRBD2 as D (6 bases). This CDR3 contains 17 residues. The V gene lost 4 bases and the J gene lost 4 bases, with 20 bases spanning the gap. The germline V gene encodes CDR1 SEHNR and CDR2 FQNEAQ (reference sequence). Filled out from reference TRBV7-9 and TRBJ2-1, the complete variable domain reads DTGVSQNPRHKITKRGQNVTFRCDPISEHNRLYWYRQTLGQGPEFLTYFQNEAQLEKSRLLSDRFSAERPKGSFSTLEIQRTEQGDSAMYLCASSSRKPGDRYNEQFFGPGTRLTVL.

This chain connects TRBV20-1 to TRBJ2-5; 7 nucleotides align to TRBD2. Germline CDR1 DFQATT, CDR2 SNEGSKA (reference sequence). CDR3 length: 15 amino acids. V dropped 1 base and J dropped 2; count of bases not matched to a gene: 7. The DNA for the CDR3 is TGCAGTGCTAGAGTTGGCGGGAGCCCGCAAGAGACCCAGTACTTC. Protein: CSARVGGSPQETQYF.

A few counts support this clonotype. The V gene is TRBV20-1, the J gene TRBJ2-1; D gene ambiguous. The ends were cut back, 5 bases at V and 9 bases at J, with 14 bases in the middle. The V gene's germline CDR1 is DFQATT and CDR2 SNEGSKA (reference sequence). The CDR3 consists of 12 residues. CDR3 in amino acids: CSAPNTMSEQFF. CDR3 bases: TGCAGTGCTCCGAACACCATGAGTGAGCAGTTCTTC.

This clonotype occurred once. The chain employs TRBV6-1 and TRBJ1-5; D gene uncertain. V was cut by 7 bases and J by 2 bases, with 6 bases left in between. The CDR3 consists of 12 residues. Germline CDR1 is MNHNS and CDR2 is SASEGT. CDR3 residues: CASTVGNQPQHF. The CDR3 DNA sequence: TGTGCCAGCACCGTAGGCAATCAGCCCCAGCATTTT.

The chain combines TRBV7-6 with TRBJ2-2; maybe TRBD1 (6 bases). Germline V CDR1 and CDR2: SGHVS, FNYEAQ. V was cut by 4 bases and J by 6 bases, with 18 bases left in between. The CDR3 has 16 residues. This CDR3 is CASSSTGTSAAGELFF. As DNA, the CDR3 is TGTGCCAGCAGCTCTACCGGGACATCTGCGGCCGGGGAGCTGTTTTTT.